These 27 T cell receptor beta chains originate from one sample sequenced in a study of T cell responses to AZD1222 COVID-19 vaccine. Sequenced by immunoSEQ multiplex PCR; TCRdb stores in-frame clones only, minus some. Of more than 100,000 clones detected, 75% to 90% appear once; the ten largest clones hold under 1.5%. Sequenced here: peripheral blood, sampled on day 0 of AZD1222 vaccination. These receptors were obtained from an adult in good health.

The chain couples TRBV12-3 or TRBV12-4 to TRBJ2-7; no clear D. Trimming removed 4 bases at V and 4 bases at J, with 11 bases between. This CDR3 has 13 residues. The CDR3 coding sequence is TGTGCCAGCAGTTACAGAGTCGGATACGAGCAGTACTTC. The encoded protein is CASSYRVGYEQYF.

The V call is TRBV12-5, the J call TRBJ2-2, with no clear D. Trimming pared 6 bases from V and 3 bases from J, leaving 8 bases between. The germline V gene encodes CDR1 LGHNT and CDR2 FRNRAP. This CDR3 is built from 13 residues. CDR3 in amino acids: CASGPSHTGELFF. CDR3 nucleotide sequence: TGTGCTAGTGGCCCCTCCCACACCGGGGAGCTGTTTTTT.

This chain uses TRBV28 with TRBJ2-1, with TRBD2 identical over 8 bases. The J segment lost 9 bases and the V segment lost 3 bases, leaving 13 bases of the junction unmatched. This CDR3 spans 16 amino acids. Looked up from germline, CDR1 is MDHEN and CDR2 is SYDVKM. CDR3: CASSFTPPPGGGEQFF. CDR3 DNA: TGTGCCAGCAGTTTTACCCCTCCCCCCGGGGGGGGTGAGCAGTTCTTC.

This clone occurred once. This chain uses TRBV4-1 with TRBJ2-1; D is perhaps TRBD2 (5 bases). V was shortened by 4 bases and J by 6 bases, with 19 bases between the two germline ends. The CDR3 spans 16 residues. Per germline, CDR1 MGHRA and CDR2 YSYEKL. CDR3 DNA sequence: TGCGCCAGCAGCCCGTCACGGGGATTCACAAGCAATGAGCAGTTCTTC. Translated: CASSPSRGFTSNEQFF.

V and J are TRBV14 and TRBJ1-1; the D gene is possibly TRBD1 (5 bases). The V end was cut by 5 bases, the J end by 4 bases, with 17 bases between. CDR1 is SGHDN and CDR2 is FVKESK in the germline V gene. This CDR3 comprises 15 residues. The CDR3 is CASSTRGSGATEAFF. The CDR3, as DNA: TGTGCCAGCAGCACGCGGGGTTCCGGGGCCACTGAAGCTTTCTTT. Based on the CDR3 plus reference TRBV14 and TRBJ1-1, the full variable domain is EAGVTQFPSHSVIEKGQTVTLRCDPISGHDNLYWYRRVMGKEIKFLLHFVKESKQDESGMPNNRFLAERTGGTYSTLKVQPAELEDSGVYFCASSTRGSGATEAFFGQGTRLTVV.

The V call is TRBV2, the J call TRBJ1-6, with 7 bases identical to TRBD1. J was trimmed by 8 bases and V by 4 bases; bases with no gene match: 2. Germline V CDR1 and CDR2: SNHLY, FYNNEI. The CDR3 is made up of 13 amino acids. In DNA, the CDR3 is TGTGCCAGCAGTGGAGGGACAGATTCACCCCTCCACTTT. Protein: CASSGGTDSPLHF.

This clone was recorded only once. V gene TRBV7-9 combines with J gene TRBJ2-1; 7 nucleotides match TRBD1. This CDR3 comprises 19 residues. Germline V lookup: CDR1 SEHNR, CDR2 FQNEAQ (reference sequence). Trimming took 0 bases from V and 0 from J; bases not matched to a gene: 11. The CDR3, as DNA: TGTGCCAGCAGCTTAGCGAGGGGGCGAGTCCAGTCCTCCTACAATGAGCAGTTCTTC. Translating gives CASSLARGRVQSSYNEQFF.

The CDR3 spells CASSYPTGAGYGYTF. The CDR3, as DNA: TGTGCCAGCAGTTACCCTACAGGGGCCGGCTATGGCTACACCTTC. This chain links TRBV6-5 with TRBJ1-2; TRBD1 matches 7 bases. This CDR3 is built from 15 residues. In germline, CDR1 is MNHEY, CDR2 SVGAGI. V lost 2 bases to trimming and J lost 4 bases; unmatched junction nucleotides: 7.

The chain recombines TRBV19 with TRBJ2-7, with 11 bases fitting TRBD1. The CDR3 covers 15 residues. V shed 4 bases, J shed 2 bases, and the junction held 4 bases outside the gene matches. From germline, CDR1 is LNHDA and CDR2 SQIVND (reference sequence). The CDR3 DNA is TGTGCCAGTAGTACTTTGGGACAGGGGGCCTACGAGCAGTACTTC. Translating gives CASSTLGQGAYEQYF.

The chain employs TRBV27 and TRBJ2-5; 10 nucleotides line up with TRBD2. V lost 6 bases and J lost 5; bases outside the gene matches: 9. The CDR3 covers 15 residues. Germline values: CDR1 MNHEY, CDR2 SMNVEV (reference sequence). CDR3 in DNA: TGTGCCAGCAGGCCGAGCGGGGGGGCCCGGGAGACCCAGTACTTC. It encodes CASRPSGGARETQYF.

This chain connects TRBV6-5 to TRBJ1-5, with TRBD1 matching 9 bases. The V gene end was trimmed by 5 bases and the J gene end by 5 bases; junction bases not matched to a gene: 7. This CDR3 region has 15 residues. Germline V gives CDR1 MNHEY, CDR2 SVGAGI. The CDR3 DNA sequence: TGTGCCAGCAGTCCTACAGGGGGCTTTTATCAGCCCCAGCATTTT. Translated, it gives CASSPTGGFYQPQHF.

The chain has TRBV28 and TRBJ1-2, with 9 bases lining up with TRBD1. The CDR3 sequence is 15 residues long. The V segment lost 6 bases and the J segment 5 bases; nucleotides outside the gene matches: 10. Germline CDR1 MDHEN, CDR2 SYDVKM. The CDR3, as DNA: TGTGCCAGCAGCTCCGACAGGGGGAAAGGGTATGGCTACACCTTC. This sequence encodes CASSSDRGKGYGYTF.

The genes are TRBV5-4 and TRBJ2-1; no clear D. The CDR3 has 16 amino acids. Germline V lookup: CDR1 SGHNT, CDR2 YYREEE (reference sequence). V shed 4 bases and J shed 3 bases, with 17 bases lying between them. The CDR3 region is CASSPPTLASYNEQFF. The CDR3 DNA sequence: TGTGCCAGCAGCCCTCCGACTCTGGCGAGCTACAATGAGCAGTTCTTC.

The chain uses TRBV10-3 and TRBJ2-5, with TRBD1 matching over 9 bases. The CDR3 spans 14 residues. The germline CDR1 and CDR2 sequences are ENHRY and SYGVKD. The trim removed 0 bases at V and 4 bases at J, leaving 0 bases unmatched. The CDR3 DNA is TGTGCCATCAGTGAGTCGACAGGGGGAGAGACCCAGTACTTC. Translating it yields CAISESTGGETQYF.

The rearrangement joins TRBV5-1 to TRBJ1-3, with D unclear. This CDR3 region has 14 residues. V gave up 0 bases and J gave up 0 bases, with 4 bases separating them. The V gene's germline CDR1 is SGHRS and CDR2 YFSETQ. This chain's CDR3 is CASSLVSSGNTIYF. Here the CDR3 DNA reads TGCGCCAGCAGCTTGGTCAGCTCTGGAAACACCATATATTTT.

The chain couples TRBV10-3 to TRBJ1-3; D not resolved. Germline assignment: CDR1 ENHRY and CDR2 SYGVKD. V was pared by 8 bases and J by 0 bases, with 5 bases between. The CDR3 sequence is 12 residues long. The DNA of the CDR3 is TGTGCCATCGGAAGCTCTGGAAACACCATATATTTT. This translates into CAIGSSGNTIYF.

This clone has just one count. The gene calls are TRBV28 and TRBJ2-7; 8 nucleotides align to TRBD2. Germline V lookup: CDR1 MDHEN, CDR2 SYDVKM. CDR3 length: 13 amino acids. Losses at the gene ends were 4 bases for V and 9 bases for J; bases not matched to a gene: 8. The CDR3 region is CASSSTGTRRQYF. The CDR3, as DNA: TGTGCCAGCAGTTCAACGGGGACTAGGCGGCAGTACTTC.

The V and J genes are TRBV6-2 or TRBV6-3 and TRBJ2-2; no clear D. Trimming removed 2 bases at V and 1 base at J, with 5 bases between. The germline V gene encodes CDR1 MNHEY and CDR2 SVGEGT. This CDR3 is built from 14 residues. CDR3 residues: CASSYDWNTGELFF. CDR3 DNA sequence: TGTGCCAGCAGTTACGACTGGAACACCGGGGAGCTGTTTTTT.

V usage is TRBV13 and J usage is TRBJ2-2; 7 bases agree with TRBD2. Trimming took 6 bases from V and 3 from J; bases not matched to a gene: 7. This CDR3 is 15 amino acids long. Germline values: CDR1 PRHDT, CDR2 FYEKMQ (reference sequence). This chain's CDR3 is CASSQGAGHTGELFF. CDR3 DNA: TGTGCCAGCAGTCAAGGAGCGGGACACACCGGGGAGCTGTTTTTT.

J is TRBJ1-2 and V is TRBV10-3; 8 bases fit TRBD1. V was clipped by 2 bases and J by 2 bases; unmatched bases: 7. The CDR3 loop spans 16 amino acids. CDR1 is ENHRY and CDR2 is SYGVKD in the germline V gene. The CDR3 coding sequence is TGTGCCATCAGTGAGGGGCGGCAGGGGGCCAACTATGGCTACACCTTC. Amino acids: CAISEGRQGANYGYTF.

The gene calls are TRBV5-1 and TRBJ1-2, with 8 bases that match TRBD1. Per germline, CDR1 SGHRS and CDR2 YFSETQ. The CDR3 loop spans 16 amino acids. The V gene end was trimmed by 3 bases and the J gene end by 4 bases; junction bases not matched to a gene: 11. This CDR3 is CASSSTINRGTYGYTF. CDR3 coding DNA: TGCGCCAGCAGCTCGACGATAAACAGGGGGACCTATGGCTACACCTTC.

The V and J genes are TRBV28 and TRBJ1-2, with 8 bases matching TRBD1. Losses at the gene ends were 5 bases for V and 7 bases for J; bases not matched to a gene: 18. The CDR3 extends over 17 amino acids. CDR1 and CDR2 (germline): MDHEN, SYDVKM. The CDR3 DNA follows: TGTGCCAGCAGTCCACCCGGGCTGGCAGGGGGCTTCCGTGGCTACACCTTC. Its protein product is CASSPPGLAGGFRGYTF.

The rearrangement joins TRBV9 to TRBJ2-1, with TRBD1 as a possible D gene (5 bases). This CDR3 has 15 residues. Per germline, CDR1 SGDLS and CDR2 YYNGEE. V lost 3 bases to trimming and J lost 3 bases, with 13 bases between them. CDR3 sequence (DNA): TGTGCCAGCAGCGGGGGCGCCAATCGCTACAATGAGCAGTTCTTC. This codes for CASSGGANRYNEQFF. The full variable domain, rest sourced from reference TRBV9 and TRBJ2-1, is DSGVTQTPKHLITATGQRVTLRCSPRSGDLSVYWYQQSLDQGLQFLIQYYNGEERAKGNILERFSAQQFPDLHSELNLSSLELGDSALYFCASSGGANRYNEQFFGPGTRLTVL.

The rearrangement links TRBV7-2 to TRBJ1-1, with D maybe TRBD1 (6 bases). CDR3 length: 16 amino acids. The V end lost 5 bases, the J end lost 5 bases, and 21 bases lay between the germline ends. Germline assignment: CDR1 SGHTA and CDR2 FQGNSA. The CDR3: CASSPLGGGGRTEAFF. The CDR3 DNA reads TGTGCCAGCAGCCCCCTAGGGGGAGGGGGGAGGACTGAAGCTTTCTTT. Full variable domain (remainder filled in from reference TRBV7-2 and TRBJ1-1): GAGVSQSPSNKVTEKGKDVELRCDPISGHTALYWYRQSLGQGLEFLIYFQGNSAPDKSGLPSDRFSAERTGGSVSTLTIQRTQQEDSAVYLCASSPLGGGGRTEAFFGQGTRLTVV.

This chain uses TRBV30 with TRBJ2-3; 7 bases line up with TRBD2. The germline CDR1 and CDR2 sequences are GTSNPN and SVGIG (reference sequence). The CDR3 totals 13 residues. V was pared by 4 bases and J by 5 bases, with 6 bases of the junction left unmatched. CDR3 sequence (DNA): TGTGCCTGGACGGAAGCGGGGAGAGATACGCAGTATTTT. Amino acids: CAWTEAGRDTQYF.

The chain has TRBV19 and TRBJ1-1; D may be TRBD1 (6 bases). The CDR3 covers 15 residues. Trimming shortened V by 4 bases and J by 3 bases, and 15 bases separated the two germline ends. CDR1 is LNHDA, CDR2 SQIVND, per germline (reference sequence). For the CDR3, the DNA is TGTGCCAGTAGTACCCAGGGACATCAAGACACTGAAGCTTTCTTT. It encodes CASSTQGHQDTEAFF.

In nucleotides, the CDR3 is TGTGCCAGCAGCGTAGCGGGGGGAGGGGGTGACGAGCAGTACTTC. It specifies CASSVAGGGGDEQYF. The chain recombines TRBV9 with TRBJ2-7, with D possibly TRBD2 on 7 matching bases. V shed 0 bases and J shed 5 bases, with 15 bases lying between them. The germline CDR1 and CDR2 sequences are SGDLS and YYNGEE. This CDR3 is 15 amino acids long.